Shown below are 18 T cell receptor beta chains from a single sample sequenced in a study of shared T cell receptors in the human thymus. The data were produced by immunoSEQ multiplex PCR, yet TCRdb's version contains in-frame clones alone and is incomplete. Of about 380,000 clones listed, 95% are singletons. Material for sequencing was thymocytes. These receptors were taken from a human donor.

J is TRBJ2-2 and V is TRBV5-6; weak D call: TRBD1 (6 bases). This CDR3 has 15 amino acids. CDR1 SGHDT and CDR2 YYEEEE come from the germline V gene. V gave up 2 bases and J gave up 5 bases, with 13 bases separating them. The CDR3 region is CASSLGGVVTGELFF. The CDR3 DNA is TGTGCCAGCAGCTTAGGGGGAGTAGTAACCGGGGAGCTGTTTTTT.

V and J are TRBV7-2 and TRBJ2-3; 11 bases are shared with TRBD2. Germline loops: CDR1 SGHTA, CDR2 FQGNSA. This CDR3 has 19 amino acids. Unmatched junction bases numbered 16, after V lost 7 bases and J lost 1 base. The CDR3 is CASNGVRTSGLGGTDTQYF. The CDR3, as DNA: TGTGCCAGCAACGGTGTCCGGACTAGCGGGTTGGGGGGCACAGATACGCAGTATTTT.

This chain links TRBV25-1 with TRBJ2-7; D is unclear. The CDR3 covers 15 residues. V was shortened by 1 base and J by 3 bases, with 13 bases between the two germline ends. Germline values: CDR1 MGHDK, CDR2 SYGVNS. CDR3 nucleotide sequence: TGTGCCAGCAGTGAATCATCGGCTCGTAACTACGAGCAGTACTTC. This codes for CASSESSARNYEQYF.

The chain employs TRBV7-3 and TRBJ2-3; tentative D call: TRBD2 (5 bases). V lost 4 bases and J 0 bases, leaving 11 bases between the germline ends. The germline V gene has CDR1 SGHTA and CDR2 FQGTGA. The CDR3 is 15 residues long. CDR3 amino acids: CASSSAALSTDTQYF. In DNA, the CDR3 is TGTGCCAGCAGCTCAGCGGCCCTAAGCACAGATACGCAGTATTTT.

J is TRBJ2-1 and V is TRBV9; 16 bases fit TRBD2. V was clipped by 1 base and J by 8 bases; unmatched bases: 12. The germline gives CDR1 SGDLS, CDR2 YYNGEE. The CDR3 totals 19 residues. The CDR3 here is CASSVTAVGTSGRAHEQFF. The CDR3, as DNA: TGTGCCAGCAGCGTAACCGCGGTCGGGACTAGCGGGAGGGCCCATGAGCAGTTCTTC.

V is TRBV6-1 and J is TRBJ2-5; the D is unclear. The germline V gene has CDR1 MNHNS and CDR2 SASEGT. Trimming removed 2 bases at V and 1 base at J, with 17 bases between. This CDR3 region has 17 residues. The CDR3 DNA follows: TGTGCCAGCAGTGAAACTGATTTCCCGGACGCCCAAGAGACCCAGTACTTC. Its translation is CASSETDFPDAQETQYF.

V and J are TRBV18 and TRBJ2-7, with D perhaps matching TRBD1 (5 bases). V was cut by 0 bases and J by 2 bases, with 20 bases left in between. CDR1 and CDR2 (germline): KGHSH, LQKENI. There are 18 residues in the CDR3. The CDR3 is CASSPPSDKQEVPYEQYF. CDR3 DNA: TGTGCCAGCTCACCACCCTCGGACAAGCAGGAAGTCCCCTACGAGCAGTACTTC.

This clone was recorded only once. The chain uses TRBV21-1 and TRBJ2-6; the D call of TRBD2 is as the table states it, not checked on the DNA. TRBV21-1 is a documented pseudogene. The CDR3 is made up of 21 amino acids. CDR3 in DNA: TGTGCCAGCAGCCGTAGCTCGCCTAGCGGGAGTGTATTCTCTGGGGCCAACGTCCTGACTTTC. It encodes CASSRSSPSGSVFSGANVLTF.

This chain links TRBV28 with TRBJ2-7; D could derive from TRBD1 or TRBD2 (6 bases each). The CDR3 is 17 residues long. Germline V CDR1 and CDR2: MDHEN, SYDVKM. With 1 base removed from V and 0 bases from J, the gap between germline ends came to 16 bases. DNA of the CDR3: TGTGCCAGCAGTTTATTCCCTACGGAGGGGGACTCCTACGAGCAGTACTTC. Its translation: CASSLFPTEGDSYEQYF.

The chain is built from TRBV6-1 and TRBJ2-1; D is ambiguous. CDR3 length: 14 amino acids. Germline CDR1 reads MNHNS; CDR2 reads SASEGT. Trimming took 1 base from V and 8 from J, leaving 12 bases between them. CDR3 region: CASSEVGPSDEQFF. CDR3 nucleotide sequence: TGTGCCAGCAGTGAAGTGGGCCCCTCGGATGAGCAGTTCTTC.

CDR3 DNA: TGTGCCTGGAGTCGACTAGCGGGAGGTAAGGTGGGACATTCCTACGAGCAGTACTTC. It specifies CAWSRLAGGKVGHSYEQYF. V is TRBV30 and J is TRBJ2-7; 13 bases fit TRBD2. The CDR3 spans 19 residues. Germline V gene data show CDR1 as GTSNPN and CDR2 as SVGIG (reference sequence). V shed 2 bases and J 1 base; nucleotides not matched to a gene: 14.

The chain employs TRBV27 and TRBJ2-3, with 12 bases fitting TRBD2. Looked up from germline, CDR1 is MNHEY and CDR2 is SMNVEV (reference sequence). The CDR3 is 19 residues long. V gave up 0 bases and J gave up 4 bases; unmatched junction bases: 11. The CDR3 sequence is CASSLSGGPSGRVSDTQYF. The CDR3 DNA follows: TGTGCCAGCAGTTTATCGGGGGGCCCTAGCGGGAGGGTATCAGATACGCAGTATTTT.

The rearrangement uses TRBV19 and TRBJ1-4; no clear D. Germline CDR1 is LNHDA and CDR2 is SQIVND (reference sequence). The ends were cut back, 3 bases at V and 8 bases at J, with 4 bases in the middle. The CDR3 has 11 amino acids. The CDR3 here is CASSMREKLFF. Here the CDR3 DNA reads TGTGCCAGTAGTATGAGGGAAAAACTGTTTTTT.

J is TRBJ2-7 and V is TRBV28; 9 bases match TRBD1. Germline V gene lookup returns CDR1 MDHEN and CDR2 SYDVKM. The CDR3 totals 15 residues. V lost 8 bases to trimming and J lost 2 bases; unmatched junction nucleotides: 10. The CDR3: CASSQTRTGAYEQYF. CDR3 nucleotides: TGTGCCAGCTCCCAGACCAGGACAGGGGCCTACGAGCAGTACTTC. Looking up the rest from reference TRBV28 and TRBJ2-7 gives the full variable domain: DVKVTQSSRYLVKRTGEKVFLECVQDMDHENMFWYRQDPGLGLRLIYFSYDVKMKEKGDIPEGYSVSREKKERFSLILESASTNQTSMYLCASSQTRTGAYEQYFGPGTRLTVT.

This rearrangement joins TRBV27 to TRBJ2-2; 9 bases are a match to TRBD1. The length of the CDR3 is 17 residues. Unmatched junction bases numbered 9, after V lost 2 bases and J lost 5 bases. Looked up from germline, CDR1 is MNHEY and CDR2 is SMNVEV (reference sequence). CDR3 DNA sequence: TGTGCCAGCAGTTTACCTTACAGGGGGCGCGTAACCGGGGAGCTGTTTTTT. This sequence encodes CASSLPYRGRVTGELFF.

V and J are TRBV7-2 and TRBJ2-1, with 9 bases lining up with TRBD2. The CDR3 sequence is 16 residues long. Trimming at V came to 4 bases and at J to 2 bases, leaving 6 bases not matched to a gene. Germline lookup yields CDR1 SGHTA and CDR2 FQGNSA. As DNA, the CDR3 is TGTGCCAGCAGCTATGAGCGGGAGGATCCCTACAATGAGCAGTTCTTC. Its protein is CASSYEREDPYNEQFF.

This chain links TRBV19 with TRBJ1-4; D is uncertain. There are 10 residues in the CDR3. V was trimmed by 10 bases and J by 8 bases, leaving 8 bases between them. Per germline, CDR1 LNHDA and CDR2 SQIVND (reference sequence). CDR3: CATLREKLFF. Here the CDR3 DNA reads TGTGCCACTCTTCGGGAAAAACTGTTTTTT. Together with reference TRBV19 and TRBJ1-4, the CDR3 gives the full variable domain: DGGITQSPKYLFRKEGQNVTLSCEQNLNHDAMYWYRQDPGQGLRLIYYSQIVNDFQKGDIAEGYSVSREKKESFPLTVTSAQKNPTAFYLCATLREKLFFGSGTQLSVL.

The CDR3 DNA reads TGTGCCAGCAGCTTAGCCGAAGTGTTAGAGACAGGGGGCTCCTACGAGCAGTACTTC. Translating it yields CASSLAEVLETGGSYEQYF. The V and J genes are TRBV7-2 and TRBJ2-7; 9 nucleotides line up with TRBD1. J was trimmed by 0 bases and V by 0 bases; bases with no gene match: 12. From germline, CDR1 is SGHTA and CDR2 FQGNSA. The CDR3 contains 19 residues.